These T cell receptor beta chains were read from a single sample in a study of cytomegalovirus exposure and HLA in healthy donors. Clones were read by immunoSEQ multiplex PCR, and TCRdb kept only the in-frame ones, dropping some. Found here are tens of thousands of clones, roughly 80% of them singletons; the top ten hold 2.1%. The sample consisted of PBMCs. The receptor source for this set is a young man in good health and CMV-seronegative. Each CDR3 is given with its conserved first and last residue. The D gene is left open where the match is weak. Clone size, where shown, is once, few, many, or a class for clones that have expanded.

abundance	d_gene	v_gene	j_gene	CDR3aa	CDR3nt
NA	TRBD1	TRBV6-5	TRBJ1-4	CASSYWTGAGEKLFF	TGTGCCAGCAGTTACTGGACAGGGGCCGGTGAAAAACTGTTTTTT
once	NA	TRBV19	TRBJ1-5	CASSIARGNQPQHF	TGTGCCAGTAGTATAGCCAGGGGAAATCAGCCCCAGCATTTT
NA	NA	TRBV6-5	TRBJ1-1	CASSTSGYVTEAFF	TGTGCCAGCAGCACCTCCGGGTATGTCACTGAAGCTTTCTTT
NA	NA	TRBV5-6	TRBJ1-5	CASSFVGQGLYSNQPQHF	TGTGCCAGCAGCTTCGTTGGGCAGGGCCTATATAGCAATCAGCCCCAGCATTTT
NA	TRBD1	TRBV9	TRBJ1-5	CASSYRDSWDQPQHF	TGTGCCAGCAGCTACCGGGACAGCTGGGATCAGCCCCAGCATTTT
NA	TRBD1	TRBV28	TRBJ2-7	CASSRETSGQGAPSYEQYF	TGTGCCAGCAGTCGCGAGACCTCGGGACAGGGGGCCCCCTCCTACGAGCAGTACTTC
NA	TRBD2	TRBV29-1	TRBJ2-1	CSVALAGNEQFF	TGCAGCGTTGCCCTAGCGGGGAATGAGCAGTTCTTC
NA	NA	TRBV5-8	TRBJ2-3	CASSLEGGATDTQYF	TGTGCCAGCAGCTTGGAAGGGGGAGCGACAGATACGCAGTATTTT
NA	NA	TRBV30	TRBJ2-7	CAWSVDRDYEQYF	TGTGCCTGGAGCGTGGACAGAGACTACGAGCAGTACTTC
NA	NA	TRBV6-1	TRBJ2-4	CASRSGLAKNIQYF	TGTGCCAGCAGGTCAGGACTAGCCAAAAACATTCAGTACTTC
NA	NA	TRBV2	TRBJ2-7	CASGRGEQYF	TGTGCCAGCGGGCGGGGCGAGCAGTACTTC
NA	NA	TRBV10-3	TRBJ1-2	CAISEVKGPGYTF	TGTGCCATCAGTGAGGTCAAGGGGCCCGGCTACACCTTC
NA	NA	TRBV6-5	TRBJ1-1	CASSPTGNTEAFF	TGTGCCAGCAGTCCGACAGGTAACACTGAAGCTTTCTTT
NA	TRBD2	TRBV5-1	TRBJ2-7	CASRAHSSGRHYEQYF	TGCGCCAGCAGAGCCCATTCTAGCGGGAGACACTACGAGCAGTACTTC
NA	TRBD1	TRBV6-1	TRBJ1-3	CASSEARDRDPADF	TGTGCCAGCAGTGAAGCGCGGGACAGGGACCCCGCGGATTTT
NA	NA	TRBV9	TRBJ2-7	CASSVGQGSEQYF	TGTGCCAGCAGCGTAGGTCAGGGGTCCGAGCAGTACTTC
NA	TRBD1	TRBV6-1	TRBJ1-5	CASSDAGTGGRQPQHF	TGTGCCAGCAGTGATGCCGGGACAGGGGGACGTCAGCCCCAGCATTTT
once	NA	TRBV27	TRBJ2-1	CASTPLQGLVGNEQFF	TGTGCCAGCACTCCCCTTCAGGGATTGGTGGGGAATGAGCAGTTCTTC
NA	NA	TRBV5-4	TRBJ2-7	CASSTTVTYEQYF	TGTGCCAGCAGTACGACAGTTACCTACGAGCAGTACTTC
NA	TRBD1	TRBV7-9	TRBJ1-2	CASSFGTAYGYTF	TGTGCCAGCAGCTTCGGGACAGCCTATGGCTACACCTTC
few	NA	TRBV10-1	TRBJ1-3	CASSDSSGNTIYF	TGCGCCAGCAGTGATTCATCTGGAAACACCATATATTTT
NA	TRBD1	TRBV6-5	TRBJ1-3	CASSYSRTGVGNTIYF	TGTGCCAGCAGTTACTCAAGGACAGGGGTCGGAAACACCATATATTTT
NA	TRBD2	TRBV4-3	TRBJ2-5	CASSPGTSGSIQETQYF	TGCGCCAGCAGCCCCGGGACTAGCGGGAGTATCCAAGAGACCCAGTACTTC
NA	NA	TRBV14	TRBJ1-2	CASSQETGRYGYTF	TGTGCCAGCAGCCAAGAGACAGGAAGATATGGCTACACCTTC
NA	NA	TRBV10-2	TRBJ2-7	CASRAPHYEQYF	TGCGCCAGCCGTGCCCCACACTACGAGCAGTACTTC
few	TRBD2	TRBV5-1	TRBJ2-5	CASSLGVGSGSGETQYF	TGCGCCAGCAGCTTGGGGGTCGGTAGCGGGAGTGGGGAGACCCAGTACTTC
NA	TRBD1	TRBV19	TRBJ2-5	CASTSGQLRETQYF	TGTGCCAGTACCTCGGGACAGCTTAGGGAGACCCAGTACTTC
NA	NA	TRBV19	TRBJ2-5	CASSIGAREVETQYF	TGTGCCAGTAGTATAGGAGCCAGGGAGGTCGAGACCCAGTACTTC
NA	TRBD1	TRBV10-3	TRBJ1-1	CAIKRDSSNTEAFF	TGTGCCATCAAGAGGGACAGCTCAAACACTGAAGCTTTCTTT
NA	TRBD2	TRBV18	TRBJ2-1	CASSLLTSGLSYNEQFF	TGTGCCAGCTCACTCCTGACTAGCGGCTTGTCCTACAATGAGCAGTTCTTC
NA	NA	TRBV11-2	TRBJ2-2	CASSLAQNTGELFF	TGTGCCAGCAGCTTGGCTCAAAACACCGGGGAGCTGTTTTTT
NA	NA	TRBV10-1	TRBJ1-4	CASSKFPSGLKNEKLFF	TGCGCCAGCAGCAAGTTCCCCTCAGGGCTGAAGAATGAAAAACTGTTTTTT